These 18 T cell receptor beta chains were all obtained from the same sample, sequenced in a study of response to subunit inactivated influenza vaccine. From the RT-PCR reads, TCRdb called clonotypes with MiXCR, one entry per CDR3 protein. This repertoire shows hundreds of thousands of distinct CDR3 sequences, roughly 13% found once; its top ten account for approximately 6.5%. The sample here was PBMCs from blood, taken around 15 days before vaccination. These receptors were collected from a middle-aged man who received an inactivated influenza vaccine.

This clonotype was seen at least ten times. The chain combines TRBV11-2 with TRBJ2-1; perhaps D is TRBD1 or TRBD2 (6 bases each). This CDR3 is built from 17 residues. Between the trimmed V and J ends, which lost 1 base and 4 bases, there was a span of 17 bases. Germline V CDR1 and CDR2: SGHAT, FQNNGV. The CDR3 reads CASSLVGGGRLYNEQFF. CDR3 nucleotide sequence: TGTGCCAGCAGCTTAGTGGGGGGCGGTCGACTTTACAATGAGCAGTTCTTC.

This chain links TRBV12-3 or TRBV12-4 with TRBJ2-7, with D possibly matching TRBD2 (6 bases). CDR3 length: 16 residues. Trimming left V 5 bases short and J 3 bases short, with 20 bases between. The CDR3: CASSPTLGLKFYEQYF. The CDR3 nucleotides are TGTGCCAGCAGTCCGACTCTTGGACTAAAATTCTACGAGCAGTACTTC.

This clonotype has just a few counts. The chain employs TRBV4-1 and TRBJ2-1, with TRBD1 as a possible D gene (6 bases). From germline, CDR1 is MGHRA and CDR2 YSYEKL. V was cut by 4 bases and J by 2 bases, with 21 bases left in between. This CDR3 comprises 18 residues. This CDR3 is CASSRKDRSDSAYNEQFF. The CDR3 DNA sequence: TGCGCCAGCAGCCGAAAAGACAGGAGCGATTCCGCCTACAATGAGCAGTTCTTC.

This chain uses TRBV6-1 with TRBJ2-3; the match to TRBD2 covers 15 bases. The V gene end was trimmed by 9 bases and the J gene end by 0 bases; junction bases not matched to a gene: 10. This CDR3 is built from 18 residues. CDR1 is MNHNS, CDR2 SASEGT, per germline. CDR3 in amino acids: CARWTSGRAWESTDTQYF. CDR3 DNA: TGTGCCAGGTGGACTAGCGGGAGGGCTTGGGAAAGCACAGATACGCAGTATTTT.

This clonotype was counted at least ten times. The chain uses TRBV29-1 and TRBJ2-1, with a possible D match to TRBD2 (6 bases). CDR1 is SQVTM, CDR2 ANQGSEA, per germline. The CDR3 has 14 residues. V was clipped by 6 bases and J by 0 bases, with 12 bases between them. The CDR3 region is CSVSAGSSYNEQFF. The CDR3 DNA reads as TGCAGCGTGTCTGCGGGAAGCTCCTACAATGAGCAGTTCTTC.

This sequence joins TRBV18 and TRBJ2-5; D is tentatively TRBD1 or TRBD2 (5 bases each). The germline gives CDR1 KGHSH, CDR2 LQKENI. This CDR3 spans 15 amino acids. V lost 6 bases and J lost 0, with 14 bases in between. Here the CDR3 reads CASSQRGRNQETQYF. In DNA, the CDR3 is TGTGCCAGCTCCCAAAGGGGACGGAACCAAGAGACCCAGTACTTC.

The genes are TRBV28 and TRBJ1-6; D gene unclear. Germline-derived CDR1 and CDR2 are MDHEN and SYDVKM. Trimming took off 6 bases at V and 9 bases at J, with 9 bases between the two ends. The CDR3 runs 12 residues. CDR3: CASRRPSSPLHF. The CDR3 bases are TGTGCCAGCAGACGCCCTTCTTCACCCCTCCACTTT.

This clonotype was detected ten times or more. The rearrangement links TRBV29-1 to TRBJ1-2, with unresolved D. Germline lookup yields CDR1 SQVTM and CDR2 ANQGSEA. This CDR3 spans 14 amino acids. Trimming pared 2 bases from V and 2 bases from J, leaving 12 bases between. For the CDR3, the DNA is TGCAGCGTTGAATACCCAGCTCCCAACTATGGCTACACCTTC. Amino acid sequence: CSVEYPAPNYGYTF.

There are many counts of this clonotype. For the CDR3, the DNA is TGTGCCAGCAGTTTCGGACGAGGACAGGGTAGGGATGGCTACACCTTC. Encoded protein: CASSFGRGQGRDGYTF. V and J are TRBV27 and TRBJ1-2, with 8 bases lining up with TRBD1. V shed 3 bases and J 6 bases; nucleotides not matched to a gene: 12. CDR3 length equals 16 residues. Per the germline V gene, CDR1 is MNHEY and CDR2 is SMNVEV (reference sequence).

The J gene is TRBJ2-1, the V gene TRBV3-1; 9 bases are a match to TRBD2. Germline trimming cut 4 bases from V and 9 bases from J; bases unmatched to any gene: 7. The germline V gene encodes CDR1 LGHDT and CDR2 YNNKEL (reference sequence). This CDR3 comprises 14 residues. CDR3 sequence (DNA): TGTGCCAGCAGCCGGGCGGGAGGGGCTTCTGAGCAGTTCTTC. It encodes CASSRAGGASEQFF.

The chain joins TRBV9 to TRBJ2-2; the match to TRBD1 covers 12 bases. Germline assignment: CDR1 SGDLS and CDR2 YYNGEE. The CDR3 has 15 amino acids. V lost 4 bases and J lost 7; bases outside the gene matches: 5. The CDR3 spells CASSRGQGAIGELFF. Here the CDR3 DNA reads TGTGCCAGCAGCCGGGGACAGGGGGCAATCGGGGAGCTGTTTTTT.

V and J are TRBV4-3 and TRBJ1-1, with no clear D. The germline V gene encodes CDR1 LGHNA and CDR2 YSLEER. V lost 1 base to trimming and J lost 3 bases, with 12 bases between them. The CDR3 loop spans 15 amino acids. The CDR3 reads CASSQAVVGDTEAFF. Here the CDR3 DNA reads TGCGCCAGCAGCCAAGCAGTAGTTGGGGACACTGAAGCTTTCTTT.

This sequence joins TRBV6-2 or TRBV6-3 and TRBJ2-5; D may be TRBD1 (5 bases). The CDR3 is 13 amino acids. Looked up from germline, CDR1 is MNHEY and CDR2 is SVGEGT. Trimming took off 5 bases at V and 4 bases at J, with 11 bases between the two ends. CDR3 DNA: TGTGCCAGCAGTACCCAGGGTTTAGAGACCCAGTACTTC. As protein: CASSTQGLETQYF.

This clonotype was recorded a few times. CDR3 nucleotide sequence: TGCAGTGCCAGGTTAAGGGACACTGAAGCTTTCTTT. This sequence encodes CSARLRDTEAFF. The chain employs TRBV20-1 and TRBJ1-1; no reliable D call. Germline V gives CDR1 DFQATT, CDR2 SNEGSKA (reference sequence). V lost 6 bases to trimming and J lost 3 bases, with 11 bases between them. The CDR3 is 12 residues long.

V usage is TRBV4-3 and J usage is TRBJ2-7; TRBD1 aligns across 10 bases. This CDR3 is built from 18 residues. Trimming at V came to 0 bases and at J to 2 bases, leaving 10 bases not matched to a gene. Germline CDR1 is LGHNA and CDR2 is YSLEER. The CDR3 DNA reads TGCGCCAGCAGCCAAGAAAAGATAGGGGACAGGGGCCCCTACGAGCAGTACTTC. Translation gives CASSQEKIGDRGPYEQYF.

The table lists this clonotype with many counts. This CDR3 reads CASSPEGSDTQYF. In DNA, the CDR3 is TGTGCCAGCAGCCCGGAGGGGTCAGATACGCAGTATTTT. J is TRBJ2-3 and V is TRBV5-6; D is possibly TRBD2 (6 bases). The CDR3 totals 13 residues. The germline V gene has CDR1 SGHDT and CDR2 YYEEEE. V lost 4 bases and J 4 bases, leaving 10 bases between the germline ends.

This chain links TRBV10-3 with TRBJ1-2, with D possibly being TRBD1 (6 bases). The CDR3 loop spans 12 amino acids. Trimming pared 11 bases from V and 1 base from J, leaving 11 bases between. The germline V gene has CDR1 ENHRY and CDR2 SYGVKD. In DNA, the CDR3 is TGTGCCGCCAGGGGCGGTAACTATGGCTACACCTTC. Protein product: CAARGGNYGYTF.

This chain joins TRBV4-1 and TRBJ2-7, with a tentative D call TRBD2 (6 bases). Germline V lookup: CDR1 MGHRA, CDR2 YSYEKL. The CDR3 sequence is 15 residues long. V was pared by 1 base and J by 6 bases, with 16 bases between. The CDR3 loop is CASSQVGTEGSEQYF. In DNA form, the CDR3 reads TGCGCCAGCAGCCAAGTGGGGACGGAGGGGTCCGAGCAGTACTTC.